This T cell receptor beta chain was captured in a study of blood T cells in healthy people across ages. Study conclusions and caveats: The unknown donor CMV status may have confounded expanded clonotype changes.

This CDR3 is built from 14 residues. The germline gives CDR1 SGHVS, CDR2 FQNEAQ. The V and J ends lost 1 base and 10 bases respectively, with 15 bases between them. This clonotype was counted only a few times. Its antigen is unknown. Combining a sample-barcoded 5' primer with a J-beta primer mix, a second PCR ran for about 7 to 11 cycles. MiXCR, run by TCRdb on the 5' RACE reads, gives a single entry per CDR3 protein. The data hold about 1.6 million distinct CDR3 sequences, with around 36% observed a single time. Donors gave 8 to 10 milliliters of peripheral blood apiece. This chain joins TRBV7-8 and TRBJ2-3, with TRBD2 as a possible D gene (5 bases). Sample: blood. The sequence came from a woman aged 30 to 39 in good health. For the CDR3, the DNA is TGTGCCAGCAGCTTAGATGGTTCCCCGGGGTCGCAGTATTTT. It is translated as CASSLDGSPGSQYF.